Reported below is one T cell receptor beta chain. The antigen is unknown. Unmatched junction bases numbered 3, after V lost 0 bases and J lost 4 bases. CDR3 length: 15 residues. CDR1 is LGHDT and CDR2 is YNNKEL in the germline V gene (reference sequence). The data were taken from a study of regulatory T cells in long-lasting Graves disease. Noted time point: persistent/refractory GD, antithyroid drugs over 5 years with positive TRAb. From PBMCs, RNA was extracted and then used to make the TCR library. Patients were enrolled at an endocrinology department in Xi'an, China. Overall study findings and caveats: Limited sample numbers may have lowered accuracy. Persistent disease was characterized by preferential usage of TRBV28, TRBJ1-2 and TRBJ2-5. More public clonotypes were shared by persistent patients (fewer than 3,000) than by new patients (approximately 1,000).

Relying on iRepertoire HTBI primers and Arm-PCR of CDR3 regions, the team built TCR beta libraries. TCRdb analysed the multiplex PCR reads with MiXCR anew, one entry per CDR3 protein. The top ten clones hold around 40% of a sample with more than 650,000 distinct CDR3 sequences, about 32% of them seen once. The genes are TRBV3-1 and TRBJ1-2; TRBD1 agrees at 9 bases. The sequencing here drew on peripheral blood mononuclear cells (PBMCs), taken when the disease was refractory, from a patient treated with antithyroid drugs. The sequence was obtained from a female donor with Graves disease. The CDR3 spells CASSQDMGQGYGYTF. The CDR3 DNA is TGTGCCAGCAGCCAAGATATGGGACAGGGCTATGGCTACACCTTC.